The rows below give T cell receptor beta chains drawn from one sample of a study of T cell responses to AZD1222 COVID-19 vaccine. TCRdb keeps only in-frame clones here, not all; method: immunoSEQ multiplex PCR. The table has over 85,000 clones, over 90% seen once. The source was peripheral blood, collected 28 days after the second AZD1222 dose. Source of these receptors: an adult who received the AZD1222 COVID-19 vaccine. Each CDR3 is given with its conserved first and last residue. A D gene is named only where the DNA matches it firmly. Not every row has a clone size; where given, it reads once, few, many or a size class.

V,D,J,size,DNA,CDR3
TRBV7-9,NA,TRBJ2-2,NA,TGTGCCAGCAGCCCCCGGACGGCCACCGGGGAGCTGTTTTTT,CASSPRTATGELFF
TRBV30,TRBD1,TRBJ2-7,NA,TGTGCCTGGAACCCGGGACAGTCCTACGAGCAGTACTTC,CAWNPGQSYEQYF
TRBV5-1,NA,TRBJ2-7,NA,TGCGCCAGCAGCCGTGGACACCCCGTGGGAACCTACGAGCAGTACTTC,CASSRGHPVGTYEQYF
TRBV29-1,NA,TRBJ1-5,NA,TGCAGCGTTGGGCAAGGACACAATCAGCCCCAGCATTTT,CSVGQGHNQPQHF
TRBV6-5,TRBD2,TRBJ2-3,once,TGTGCCAGCAGCCTGACTAGCGGGGGCACAGATACGCAGTATTTT,CASSLTSGGTDTQYF
TRBV11-2,NA,TRBJ1-2,NA,TGTGCCAGCAGCCCCCGACCTACTAACTATGGCTACACCTTC,CASSPRPTNYGYTF
TRBV6-5,TRBD2,TRBJ2-1,NA,TGTGCCAGCAGTTACGGGACTAGCGGGGACTACAATGAGCAGTTCTTC,CASSYGTSGDYNEQFF
TRBV10-3,NA,TRBJ1-3,NA,TGTGCCATCAGCCCCAGGGAGCGAAACACCATATATTTT,CAISPRERNTIYF
TRBV2,NA,TRBJ1-6,NA,TGTGCCAGCAGTGCCCAGGGCTCGTATAATTCACCCCTCCACTTT,CASSAQGSYNSPLHF
TRBV19,TRBD1,TRBJ1-1,NA,TGTGCCAGTACTAGACAGGGGGGGTTAGGGAACACTGAAGCTTTCTTT,CASTRQGGLGNTEAFF
TRBV3-1/TRBV3-2,NA,TRBJ1-3,NA,TGTGCCAGCAGCCAAGATTCTTATGTCTACACCATATATTTT,CASSQDSYVYTIYF
TRBV12-3/TRBV12-4,NA,TRBJ1-1,NA,TGTGCCAGCAGTTTGCGGGCTTGGACTGAAGCTTTCTTT,CASSLRAWTEAFF
TRBV5-1,TRBD1,TRBJ1-4,NA,TGCGCCAGCTCCCAGGGACAGCCAAATGAAAAACTGTTTTTT,CASSQGQPNEKLFF
TRBV7-9,NA,TRBJ1-1,NA,TGTGCCAGCAGCTTAGCTACAGGGATGAGCACTGAAGCTTTCTTT,CASSLATGMSTEAFF
TRBV7-6,NA,TRBJ1-4,NA,TGTGCCAGCAGCCCTTTCGAGACAGGTCTGAATGAAAAACTGTTTTTT,CASSPFETGLNEKLFF
TRBV7-9,TRBD1,TRBJ2-6,NA,TGTGCCAGCAGCTTGGCCCGGACAGGGGCTGGGGCCAACGTCCTGACTTTC,CASSLARTGAGANVLTF
TRBV5-1,NA,TRBJ2-1,once,TGCGCCAGCAGCCTCGGGAGATTGGCGAGTGAGCAGTTCTTC,CASSLGRLASEQFF
TRBV2,NA,TRBJ2-2,NA,TGTGCCAGCAATCGGCTCGACCCGGGCACCGGGGAGCTGTTTTTT,CASNRLDPGTGELFF
TRBV6-5,NA,TRBJ2-5,NA,TGTGCCAGCGGTCCGGGGGCCTTCCAAGAGACCCAGTACTTC,CASGPGAFQETQYF
TRBV7-9,NA,TRBJ1-6,NA,TGTGCCCTTGAAGTTGGAGGGGATAATTCACCCCTCCACTTT,CALEVGGDNSPLHF
TRBV6-5,NA,TRBJ1-2,NA,TGTGCCAGCAGTTACTCGATGTCCGGGGACTACACCTTC,CASSYSMSGDYTF
TRBV7-9,NA,TRBJ1-3,NA,TGTGCCAGCAGCTTATTGGTCGGTGCTGGAAACACCATATATTTT,CASSLLVGAGNTIYF
TRBV29-1,NA,TRBJ1-2,NA,TGCAGCGTTGCAGGAGATGGCTACACCTTC,CSVAGDGYTF
TRBV19,TRBD1,TRBJ1-2,once,TGTGCCAGTAGTATTCGAGGGGGACAGGCATATGGCTACACCTTC,CASSIRGGQAYGYTF
TRBV5-6,NA,TRBJ2-5,NA,TGTGCCAGCAGCTTGGTAGAAGAGACCCAGTACTTC,CASSLVEETQYF
TRBV5-3,TRBD2,TRBJ2-7,NA,TGTGCCAGAAAGGGAGGGAAGAATCCCTACGAGCAGTACTTC,CARKGGKNPYEQYF
TRBV29-1,NA,TRBJ2-4,NA,TGCAGTGTGGAGGGGGCAGCCAAAAACATTCAGTACTTC,CSVEGAAKNIQYF
TRBV2,NA,TRBJ2-4,NA,TGTGCCAGCAGATTTTTGGAAGACATTCAGTACTTC,CASRFLEDIQYF
TRBV12-1,NA,TRBJ1-4,NA,TGTGCCAGCAGCCCGACGGACCACTCGCGTAATGAAAAACTGTTTTTT,CASSPTDHSRNEKLFF
TRBV30,TRBD1,TRBJ2-4,NA,TGTGCCTGGATAAAAAAAACAGGGGACCCTAAAAACATTCAGTACTTC,CAWIKKTGDPKNIQYF
TRBV5-8,NA,TRBJ1-3,NA,TGTGCCAGCAGCTTGCACGGGTCTGGAAACACCATATATTTT,CASSLHGSGNTIYF
TRBV30,TRBD2,TRBJ2-7,NA,TGTGCCTGTCCCGGGACTACCAGCTACGAGCAGTACTTC,CACPGTTSYEQYF
TRBV2,NA,TRBJ1-6,NA,TGTGCCAGCAGTCCATCGGTGGTCTCTGATTCACCCCTCCACTTT,CASSPSVVSDSPLHF
TRBV5-6,NA,TRBJ1-1,NA,TGTGCCAGCAGCCTCTCGGTGAACACTGAAGCTTTCTTT,CASSLSVNTEAFF
TRBV28,TRBD1,TRBJ1-1,NA,TGTGCCAGCAGTCCATGGACAGGTAGTACCCGTGAAGCTTTCTTT,CASSPWTGSTREAFF
TRBV7-9,TRBD1,TRBJ2-3,NA,TGTGCCAGCAGGCTGACAGGGGACGTAGATACGCAGTATTTT,CASRLTGDVDTQYF
TRBV11-2,TRBD2,TRBJ2-5,once,TGTGCCAGCAGCTTTAGCGGGAGGGCCAGCGACCAGTACTTC,CASSFSGRASDQYF
TRBV7-6,NA,TRBJ1-5,NA,TGTGCCAGCAGCATATCGGACTTTCAGCCCCAGCATTTT,CASSISDFQPQHF
TRBV7-9,TRBD1,TRBJ1-1,NA,TGTGCCAGCAGCTTAGCCGGGACAGGGGGTATTCTAGCTTTCTTT,CASSLAGTGGILAFF
TRBV19,TRBD1,TRBJ2-2,NA,TGTGCCAGTACCGTAACAGGGGGCTCACAAACCGGGGAGCTGTTTTTT,CASTVTGGSQTGELFF
TRBV25-1,NA,TRBJ1-1,NA,TGTGCCAGCAGTGAACCCGGGCCGAAAGGTACTGAAGCTTTCTTT,CASSEPGPKGTEAFF
TRBV12-5,NA,TRBJ2-1,NA,TGTGCTAGTGGTTTGGTACTCTCCTTCCTAGCGAAAGAAGACAGGGCGAATGAGCAGTTCTTC,CASGLVLSFLAKEDRANEQFF
TRBV13,NA,TRBJ2-1,NA,TGTGCCAGCAGCTTAAAAAGGGGGGAGCTGAAGAGCTCCTACAATGAGCAGTTCTTC,CASSLKRGELKSSYNEQFF
TRBV7-2,TRBD2,TRBJ2-1,NA,TGTGCCAGCATCCATTGGCTATCATCCGGGGGGGTCTACAATGAGCAGTTCTTC,CASIHWLSSGGVYNEQFF
TRBV6-4,TRBD1,TRBJ1-1,NA,TGTGCCAGCAGTGTCTCCGGGACAGGGGCCTATGAAGCTTTCTTT,CASSVSGTGAYEAFF
TRBV18,NA,TRBJ1-1,NA,TGTGCCAGCTCAATTCAACAGGGACGAGACACTGAAGCTTTCTTT,CASSIQQGRDTEAFF
TRBV27,NA,TRBJ1-2,NA,TGTGCCAGCAGCTCCCGACTCCTGGGTGGCTACACCTTC,CASSSRLLGGYTF